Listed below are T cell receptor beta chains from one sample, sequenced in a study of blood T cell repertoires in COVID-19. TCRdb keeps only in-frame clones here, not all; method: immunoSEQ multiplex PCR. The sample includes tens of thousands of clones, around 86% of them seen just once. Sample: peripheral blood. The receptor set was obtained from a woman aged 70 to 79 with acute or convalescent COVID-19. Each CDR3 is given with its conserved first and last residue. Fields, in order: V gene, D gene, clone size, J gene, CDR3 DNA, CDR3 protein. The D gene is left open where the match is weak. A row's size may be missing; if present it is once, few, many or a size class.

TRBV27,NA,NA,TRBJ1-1,TGTGCCAGCAGTCCCATCGCCTCGGGGGACACTGAAGCTTTCTTT,CASSPIASGDTEAFF
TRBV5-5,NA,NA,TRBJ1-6,TGTGCCAGCAGCTTAGAAGCGTATTCACCCCTCCACTTT,CASSLEAYSPLHF
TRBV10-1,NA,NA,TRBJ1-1,TGCGCCAGCAGTACGGACGACGGACAGCCAACTACTGAAGCTTTCTTT,CASSTDDGQPTTEAFF
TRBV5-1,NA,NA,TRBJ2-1,TGCGCCAGCAGCTTCGTCAATGAGCAGTTCTTC,CASSFVNEQFF
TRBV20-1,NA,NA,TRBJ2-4,TGCAGTGCTGGTGGAGGGGGGGTAGGGCCTGGCATTCAGTACTTC,CSAGGGGVGPGIQYF
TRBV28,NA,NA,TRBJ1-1,TGTGCCAGCAGAGCCCCGGGGAACACTGAAGCTTTCTTT,CASRAPGNTEAFF
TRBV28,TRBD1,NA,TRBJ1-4,TGTGCCAGCAGTTTGCAGGGGGTGAGGGAAAAACTGTTTTTT,CASSLQGVREKLFF
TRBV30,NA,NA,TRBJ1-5,TGTGCCTGGAAGGTCGGCGGCGGAGGCAATCAGCCCCAGCATTTT,CAWKVGGGGNQPQHF
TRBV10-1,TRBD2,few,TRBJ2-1,TGCGCCAGCAGTGACGGGACTAGCGGGAGATACAATGAGCAGTTCTTC,CASSDGTSGRYNEQFF
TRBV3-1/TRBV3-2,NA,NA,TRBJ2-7,TGTGCCAGCAGCCAAGAGCTAGGCACTTACGAGCAGTACTTC,CASSQELGTYEQYF
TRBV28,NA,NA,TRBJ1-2,TGTGCCAGCAGTTTCGGTGTGAGGGTCTCTGGCTACACCTTC,CASSFGVRVSGYTF
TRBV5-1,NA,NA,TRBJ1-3,TGCGCCAGCAGCGGGGCCGGGCCGAGCTCTGGAAACACCATATATTTT,CASSGAGPSSGNTIYF
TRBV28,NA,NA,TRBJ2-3,TGTGCCAGCAGCCCGGGATGGAGCACAGATACGCAGTATTTT,CASSPGWSTDTQYF
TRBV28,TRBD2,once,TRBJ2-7,TGTGCCAGCACTACCCAGGGCCCGCTAGCGGGATACGAGCAGTACTTC,CASTTQGPLAGYEQYF
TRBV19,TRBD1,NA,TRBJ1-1,TGTGCCAGTAGTATATACAGGGGGCTGCGGACTGAAGCTTTCTTT,CASSIYRGLRTEAFF
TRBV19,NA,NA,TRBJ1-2,TGTGCCAGTAGTATAGTACACAGGACGTCTGGCTACACCTTC,CASSIVHRTSGYTF
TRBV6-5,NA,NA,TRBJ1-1,TGTGCCAGCAGGGACAGCCCGGTGAACACTGAAGCTTTCTTT,CASRDSPVNTEAFF
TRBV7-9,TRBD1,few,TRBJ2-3,TGTGCCAGCAGCCAAGGACAGGGGGCCACAGATACGCAGTATTTT,CASSQGQGATDTQYF
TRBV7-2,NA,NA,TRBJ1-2,TGTGCCAGCAGCCTTCAGGGCGGGGCGTCCCACTATGGCTACACCTTC,CASSLQGGASHYGYTF
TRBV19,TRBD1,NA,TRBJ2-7,TGTGCCAGTAGCCCCAGGGGGCAGACCTACGAGCAGTACTTC,CASSPRGQTYEQYF
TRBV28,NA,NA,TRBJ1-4,TGTGCCAGCAGTATACAGGGTTCTAATGAAAAACTGTTTTTT,CASSIQGSNEKLFF
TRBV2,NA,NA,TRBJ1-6,TGTGCCAGCAGATCAGTCAGCTCCTATAATTCACCCCTCCACTTT,CASRSVSSYNSPLHF
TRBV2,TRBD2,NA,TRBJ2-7,TGTGCCAGCAAAAAAGAGGGGACTAGCGGGACAGGTTCCTCCGCGGGGCAGTACTTC,CASKKEGTSGTGSSAGQYF